The 22 T cell receptor beta chains listed next were all sequenced from one sample in a study of cytomegalovirus exposure and HLA in healthy donors. The PCR employed 60 Vbeta primers together with 13 Jbeta primers. Measured with immunoSEQ multiplex PCR; TCRdb has only the in-frame clones, and not every one. In total, the table holds 200,000 to 250,000 clones. Sequencing was performed on PBMCs. The receptors come from a woman aged 30 to 39 in good health and CMV-seropositive.

V gene TRBV19 combines with J gene TRBJ2-5; possible D gene TRBD2, 6 bases. V shed 2 bases and J shed 4 bases, with 17 bases lying between them. The germline gives CDR1 LNHDA, CDR2 SQIVND (reference sequence). This CDR3 is built from 16 residues. This CDR3 reads CASSILGSAQGETQYF. CDR3 in DNA: TGTGCCAGTAGTATACTCGGGAGTGCCCAAGGAGAGACCCAGTACTTC.

Details on this clone: A junction boundary mismatches the germline segment, possibly from a read error. The chain employs TRBV7-9 and TRBJ2-3; D might be TRBD2 (6 bases). Germline V gene data show CDR1 as SEHNR and CDR2 as FQNEAQ (reference sequence). The CDR3 sequence is 15 residues long. The CDR3 loop reads CASSLAPSATDTQYF. CDR3 in DNA: TGTGCCAGCAGCCTAGCGCCTAGCGCCACAGATACGCAGTATTTT.

This chain joins TRBV2 and TRBJ1-3; the D is unclear. The V end was cut by 3 bases, the J end by 1 base, with 7 bases between. This CDR3 has 14 amino acids. Germline lookup yields CDR1 SNHLY and CDR2 FYNNEI. The CDR3 DNA reads TGTGCCAGCAGTGAGAAGAGATCTGGAAACACCATATATTTT. Protein sequence: CASSEKRSGNTIYF.

The CDR3 DNA follows: TGTGCCAGCAGTAGAGACAGATACAATGGCTACACCTTC. Amino acids: CASSRDRYNGYTF. The chain carries TRBV14 and TRBJ1-2, with a possible D match to TRBD1 (5 bases). Germline CDR1 is SGHDN and CDR2 is FVKESK. The CDR3 covers 13 residues. Trimming pared 6 bases from V and 6 bases from J, leaving 14 bases between.

The chain couples TRBV6-1 to TRBJ1-1, with 7 bases that match TRBD1. With V trimmed by 5 bases and J by 6 bases, 6 bases remained unmatched. The CDR3 has 13 residues. CDR1 is MNHNS, CDR2 SASEGT, per germline. For the CDR3, the DNA is TGTGCCAGCAGTCACAGGGGCGGGCCTGAAGCTTTCTTT. As protein: CASSHRGGPEAFF.

The genes are TRBV5-1 and TRBJ1-2, with 11 bases identical to TRBD1. The CDR3 covers 14 residues. CDR1 is SGHRS, CDR2 YFSETQ, per germline. V dropped 6 bases and J dropped 8; count of bases not matched to a gene: 9. CDR3 DNA sequence: TGCGCCAGCAAAGATGGGACAGGGGGTAGGGGCTACACCTTC. Its protein is CASKDGTGGRGYTF.

The chain employs TRBV6-5 and TRBJ1-5; TRBD1 might be the D (5 bases). V was shortened by 9 bases and J by 0 bases, with 12 bases between the two germline ends. The CDR3 is made up of 14 amino acids. The germline CDR1 and CDR2 sequences are MNHEY and SVGAGI. The CDR3 loop is CARVIGGSNQPQHF. Here the CDR3 DNA reads TGTGCCAGGGTAATCGGGGGTAGCAATCAGCCCCAGCATTTT.

The chain combines TRBV19 with TRBJ2-4, with 7 bases lining up with TRBD2. Germline CDR1 is LNHDA and CDR2 is SQIVND (reference sequence). J gave up 1 base and V 7 bases, and 10 bases lay outside the gene matches. The CDR3 loop spans 16 amino acids. The CDR3 DNA follows: TGTGCCAGTACTCAGGGAGGGAGCGGGGCCAAAAACATTCAGTACTTC. Protein: CASTQGGSGAKNIQYF.

The V gene is TRBV30, the J gene TRBJ2-2; TRBD1 is a possible D gene (6 bases). The CDR3 is 13 amino acids. The V gene lost 3 bases and the J gene lost 5 bases, with 10 bases spanning the gap. The germline gives CDR1 GTSNPN, CDR2 SVGIG (reference sequence). The CDR3 nucleotides are TGTGCCTGGAGCAAACAGGGAACCGGGGAGCTGTTTTTT. Its protein is CAWSKQGTGELFF.

The chain combines TRBV5-1 with TRBJ2-5, with 12 bases matching TRBD2. V shed 1 base, J shed 5 bases, and the junction held 9 bases outside the gene matches. Germline-derived CDR1 and CDR2 are SGHRS and YFSETQ. CDR3 size: 17 residues. CDR3 loop: CASSLMTSGSSRETQYF. CDR3 DNA: TGCGCCAGCAGCTTGATGACTAGCGGGAGCAGCAGGGAGACCCAGTACTTC. Variable domain in full (rest from reference TRBV5-1 and TRBJ2-5): KAGVTQTPRYLIKTRGQQVTLSCSPISGHRSVSWYQQTPGQGLQFLFEYFSETQRNKGNFPGRFSGRQFSNSRSEMNVSTLELGDSALYLCASSLMTSGSSRETQYFGPGTRLLVL.

This rearrangement joins TRBV5-1 to TRBJ1-1; 9 bases agree with TRBD1. Trimming removed 4 bases from V and 2 bases from J; junction bases left unmatched: 6. The CDR3 contains 15 residues. CDR1 is SGHRS, CDR2 YFSETQ, per germline. The CDR3 region is CASSRTGAHNTEAFF. DNA for the CDR3: TGCGCCAGCAGCAGGACAGGGGCGCATAACACTGAAGCTTTCTTT.

The rearrangement joins TRBV18 to TRBJ1-1; 8 bases line up with TRBD1. CDR1 and CDR2 (germline): KGHSH, LQKENI. CDR3 length equals 17 residues. V lost 2 bases and J lost 1; bases outside the gene matches: 9. CDR3 nucleotide sequence: TGTGCCAGCTCACCAAAGATCGGACAGGGTTCGAACACTGAAGCTTTCTTT. Encoded protein: CASSPKIGQGSNTEAFF.

J is TRBJ2-2 and V is TRBV11-2, with D tentatively TRBD2 (6 bases). This CDR3 is built from 16 residues. Germline CDR1 SGHAT, CDR2 FQNNGV. Trimming left V 1 base short and J 1 base short, with 10 bases between. The CDR3: CASSLVGGKNTGELFF. In DNA, the CDR3 is TGTGCCAGCAGCTTAGTTGGCGGGAAGAACACCGGGGAGCTGTTTTTT.

This sequence joins TRBV29-1 and TRBJ1-2, with TRBD1 identical over 8 bases. In germline, CDR1 is SQVTM, CDR2 ANQGSEA. Trimming at V came to 7 bases and at J to 2 bases, leaving 3 bases not matched to a gene. This CDR3 has 12 residues. DNA for the CDR3: TGCAGCGGGAGGACAGGGAACTATGGCTACACCTTC. Encoded protein: CSGRTGNYGYTF.

For this clone: Different DNA sequences within this sample yield the same CDR3. The V gene is TRBV5-1, the J gene TRBJ1-4; D ambiguous. V was clipped by 2 bases and J by 3 bases, with 8 bases between them. Germline CDR1 and CDR2: SGHRS and YFSETQ. CDR3 size: 14 residues. CDR3 sequence: CASSLAGANEKLFF. CDR3 nucleotide sequence: TGCGCCAGCAGCTTAGCCGGGGCTAATGAAAAACTGTTTTTT.

J is TRBJ1-5 and V is TRBV27, with D possibly TRBD1 on 5 matching bases. Germline CDR1 MNHEY, CDR2 SMNVEV (reference sequence). The CDR3 is 13 residues long. Trimming shortened V by 4 bases and J by 9 bases, and 13 bases separated the two germline ends. The DNA for the CDR3 is TGTGCCAGCAGTTCTACAGGTCAGATGCCCCAGCATTTT. It is translated as CASSSTGQMPQHF.

This rearrangement joins TRBV10-3 to TRBJ1-3; a weak D match, TRBD1 (5 bases). The CDR3 extends over 15 amino acids. CDR1 and CDR2 from the germline V gene are ENHRY and SYGVKD. V lost 6 bases and J lost 2, with 14 bases in between. The CDR3 protein is CAISKDSLPGNTIYF. CDR3 nucleotide sequence: TGTGCCATCAGCAAAGACAGTCTCCCTGGAAACACCATATATTTT.

The J gene is TRBJ2-2, the V gene TRBV7-9, with D perhaps matching TRBD1 (6 bases). V was cut by 1 base and J by 0 bases, with 9 bases left in between. Germline V CDR1 and CDR2: SEHNR, FQNEAQ (reference sequence). This CDR3 has 16 residues. Here the CDR3 reads CASSLVQGPNTGELFF. CDR3 coding DNA: TGTGCCAGCAGCTTAGTTCAGGGGCCGAACACCGGGGAGCTGTTTTTT. The full variable domain, rest sourced from reference TRBV7-9 and TRBJ2-2, is DTGVSQNPRHKITKRGQNVTFRCDPISEHNRLYWYRQTLGQGPEFLTYFQNEAQLEKSRLLSDRFSAERPKGSFSTLEIQRTEQGDSAMYLCASSLVQGPNTGELFFGEGSRLTVL.

The rearrangement uses TRBV11-2 and TRBJ2-3, with 9 bases identical to TRBD2. V was clipped by 3 bases and J by 1 base; unmatched bases: 2. CDR3 length: 15 residues. In germline, CDR1 is SGHAT, CDR2 FQNNGV. The CDR3 DNA reads TGTGCCAGCAGCTTCACTAGCGGGCGCACAGATACGCAGTATTTT. The encoded protein is CASSFTSGRTDTQYF.

The chain recombines TRBV6-5 with TRBJ2-4, with D perhaps matching TRBD1 (6 bases). Trimming removed 3 bases at V and 3 bases at J, with 15 bases between. Germline CDR1 and CDR2: MNHEY and SVGAGI. The CDR3 spans 16 residues. CDR3 sequence (DNA): TGTGCCAGCAGTTATTCTCCCAGGGGCAGCAAAAACATTCAGTACTTC. Protein sequence: CASSYSPRGSKNIQYF.

V and J are TRBV6-1 and TRBJ2-7; TRBD2 agrees at 10 bases. Per the germline V gene, CDR1 is MNHNS and CDR2 is SASEGT. This CDR3 is 16 amino acids long. V shed 4 bases, J shed 2 bases, and the junction held 8 bases outside the gene matches. This chain's CDR3 is CASSVASGGTTYEQYF. The CDR3 DNA reads as TGTGCCAGCAGTGTGGCTAGCGGGGGTACCACCTACGAGCAGTACTTC.

The V call is TRBV25-1, the J call TRBJ2-3, with 7 bases identical to TRBD1. Germline CDR1 and CDR2: MGHDK and SYGVNS. The V gene end was trimmed by 3 bases and the J gene end by 4 bases; junction bases not matched to a gene: 13. The CDR3 is 17 residues long. For the CDR3, the DNA is TGTGCCAGCAGTGACCTAACGAGGGGGCACGGCGCAGATACGCAGTATTTT. Translated: CASSDLTRGHGADTQYF.